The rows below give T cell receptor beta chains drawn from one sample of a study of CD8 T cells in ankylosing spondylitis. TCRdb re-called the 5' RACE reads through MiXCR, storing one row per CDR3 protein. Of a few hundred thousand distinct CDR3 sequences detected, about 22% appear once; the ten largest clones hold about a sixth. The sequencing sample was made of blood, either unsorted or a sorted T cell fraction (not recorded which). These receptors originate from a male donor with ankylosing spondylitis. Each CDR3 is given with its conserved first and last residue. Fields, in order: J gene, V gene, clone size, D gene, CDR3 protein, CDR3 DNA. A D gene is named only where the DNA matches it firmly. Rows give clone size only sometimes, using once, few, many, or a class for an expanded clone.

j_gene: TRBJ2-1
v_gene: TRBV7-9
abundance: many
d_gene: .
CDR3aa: CASSLVGEQFF
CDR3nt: TGTGCCAGCAGTTTAGTGGGTGAGCAGTTCTTC

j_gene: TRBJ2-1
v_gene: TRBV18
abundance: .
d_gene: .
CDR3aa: CASSPPFRDNEQFF
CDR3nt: TGTGCCAGCTCACCACCCTTCCGGGACAATGAGCAGTTCTTC

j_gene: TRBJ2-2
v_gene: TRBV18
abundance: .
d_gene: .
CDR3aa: CASWEIRSPGELFF
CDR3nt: TGTGCCAGCTGGGAAATCCGTTCCCCCGGGGAGCTGTTTTTT

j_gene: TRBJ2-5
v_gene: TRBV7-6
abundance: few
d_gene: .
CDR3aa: CASSSGDKETQYF
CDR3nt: TGTGCCAGCAGCTCAGGGGACAAAGAGACCCAGTACTTC

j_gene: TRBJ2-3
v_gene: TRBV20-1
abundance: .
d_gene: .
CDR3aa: CSARVPSSSTDTQYF
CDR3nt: TGCAGTGCTAGAGTCCCTAGCTCTAGCACAGATACGCAGTATTTT

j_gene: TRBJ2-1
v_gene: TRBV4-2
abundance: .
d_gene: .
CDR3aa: CASSQDPQGGALYNEQFF
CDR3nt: TGTGCCAGCAGCCAAGATCCCCAGGGTGGGGCCTTGTACAATGAGCAGTTCTTC

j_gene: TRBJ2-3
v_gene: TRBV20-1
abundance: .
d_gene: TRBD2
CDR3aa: CSASSTGLAGGFTDTQYF
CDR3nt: TGCAGTGCTAGCTCTACGGGACTAGCGGGAGGGTTCACAGATACGCAGTATTTT

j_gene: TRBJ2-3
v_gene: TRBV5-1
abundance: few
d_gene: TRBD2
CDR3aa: CASTSSGTSDTQYF
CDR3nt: TGCGCCAGCACTTCCAGCGGGACGTCGGATACGCAGTATTTT

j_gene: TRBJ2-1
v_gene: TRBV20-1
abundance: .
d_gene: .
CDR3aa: CSARGAQSSYNEQFF
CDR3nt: TGCAGTGCTAGAGGAGCGCAAAGCTCCTACAATGAGCAGTTCTTC

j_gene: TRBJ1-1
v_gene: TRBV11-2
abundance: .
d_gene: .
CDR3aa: CASSLVGELTEAFF
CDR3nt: TGTGCCAGCAGCTTAGTGGGGGAACTGACTGAAGCTTTCTTT

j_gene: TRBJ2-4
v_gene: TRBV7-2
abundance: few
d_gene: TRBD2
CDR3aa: CASSFGGDLKNIQYF
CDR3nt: TGTGCCAGCAGCTTTGGGGGGGATTTGAAAAACATTCAGTACTTC

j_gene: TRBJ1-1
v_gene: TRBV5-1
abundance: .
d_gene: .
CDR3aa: CASSGQGAATEAFF
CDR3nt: TGCGCCAGCAGCGGTCAGGGTGCGGCCACTGAAGCTTTCTTT

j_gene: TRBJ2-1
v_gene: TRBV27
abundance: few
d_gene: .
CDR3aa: CASTRQEGARNEQFF
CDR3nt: TGTGCCAGCACACGGCAGGAGGGGGCGCGCAATGAGCAGTTCTTC